The present TCR beta chain was sequenced within a study of T cells in Graves' hyperthyroidism and ophthalmopathy. Study-wide results and caveats: Prediction of ophthalmopathy progression came a median 6.5 months pre-onset.

The ends lost 7 bases at V and 3 bases at J; junction bases unmatched: 14. The CDR3 loop spans 16 amino acids. Germline values: CDR1 MNHEY, CDR2 SVGEGT. Template material for amplifying TCR beta CDR3 regions consisted of RNA transcripts. Researchers ran a first-round RT-PCR on the TCR CDR3 using the HTBI primer set. TCRdb passed the multiplex PCR reads through MiXCR, listing each CDR3 protein once. Of around 540,000 distinct CDR3 sequences listed, 15% to 20% are singletons. There are many counts of this clonotype. Its target is unknown. The rearrangement joins TRBV6-2 or TRBV6-3 to TRBJ1-1; 7 bases map to TRBD1. This TCR derives from a woman aged 25 to 39 with Graves' ophthalmopathy. The sample taken for sequencing was blood. The CDR3 region is CASIIGLTGPHTEAFF. In DNA, the CDR3 is TGTGCCAGCATCATAGGACTGACAGGGCCCCACACTGAAGCTTTCTTT.